The entry below gives a single TCR beta chain sequence along with its context. This clonotype was found once. No antigen is known for it. Base qualities are not at hand, and no much larger clone is one base apart. A lone read offers only weak evidence. These data are taken from a study of CD8 T cells in Susac syndrome (dated by TCRdb to between 2017 and 2020). A note on the overall study: Among the Susac syndrome patients who were sequenced, clinically active disease was present in more than 5 and clinical remission was observed in under ten. The study used repertoire sequencing to test whether antigen drove CD8+ T cell activation and differentiation in Susac syndrome. At blood withdrawal, Susac syndrome patients were therapy-naive, treated with corticosteroids (with IVIg additionally given to some), or treated with IVIg alone.

RNA was extracted using the RNeasy kit, and roughly 0.5 to 1 microgram was reverse transcribed with random hexamers. TCR beta CDR3 regions were amplified with the immunoSEQ multiplex PCR assay covering 54 Vbeta and 13 Jbeta segments. PCR amplification bias was corrected by using a synthetic template baseline for primer optimization and computational correction. From the authors' description of their analysis: Reads were assigned to V, D and J genes according to IMGT and analyzed in immunoSEQ Analyzer, with only productive sequences retained. Clonality was calculated as one minus the Shannon entropy normalized by log2 of the number of productive unique sequences. For each patient and control, public and private clones were evaluated among the 100 most prevalent clones. Clones were defined as Susac-specific if absent from the healthy and MS cohorts, from some 1,000 published viral clones and from other ImmuneACCESS disease sequences. TCRdb itself trimmed the public reads at Q25 with fastp, ran MiXCR and retained productive beta chains. Each entry merges the rows of one CDR3 protein and shows their most common DNA and genes. The V and J calls were determined by TCRdb, not by the authors. This sample gives under 200,000 distinct CDR3 sequences in total; roughly 90% of them show up just once. About 0.1% of the sample belongs to the ten largest clones.

Measured from the cysteine to the phenylalanine, the CDR3 is 15 residues long. Only the CDR3 DNA is retained, 45 bases long and in frame from the first base. Unmatched junction bases come to 9, with V trimmed by 3 bases and J by 5 bases. CDR1 and CDR2 are read off the germline V gene as MGHRA and YSYEKL. Beyond this particular receptor, the publication reports: The CD4+ T cell repertoire of patients with Susac syndrome showed no detectable clonal expansion. The number of individuals in the TCR sequencing and HLA analysis was recognized as being relatively small.

Peripheral blood CD8+ and CD4+ T cells from healthy donors, Susac syndrome patients and multiple sclerosis patients were profiled by high-throughput TCR beta sequencing. Susac syndrome patients met recently defined diagnostic criteria for definite or probable disease. CD8+ TEMRA cells were enriched by FACS, while bulk CD8+ and CD4+ T cells were purified by magnetic negative isolation. Blood was collected in EDTA tubes and processed within 24 hours, with PBMCs isolated through density gradient centrifugation. PBMCs intended for TCR sequencing were cryopreserved in liquid nitrogen and thawed later in a water bath at 37 degrees C. The sorted or isolated CD4+, CD8+ and CD8+ TEMRA cells reached a purity of at least 90%.

This clonotype originated in a human donor with Susac syndrome. The chain is made from TRBV4-1 and TRBJ2-5, with 7 bases aligning to TRBD2. Sequenced: CD4+ T cells from PBMCs. The DNA sequence reads TGCGCCAGCAGCCATAGGGACTATGCCAAGGAGACCCAGTACTTC. The resulting protein is CASSHRDYAKETQYF.